The source of this T cell receptor (beta chain) is a study of control samples from healthy donors and cancer patients. Some clones are missing from TCRdb's copy, which holds only in-frame ones; the method was immunoSEQ multiplex PCR. This sample has some 200,000 clones, with over 85% found just once. This TCR was sampled from a young man in good health. Sequences were obtained from blood.

DNA of the CDR3: TGTGCCAGCAGCATCAGTGGTCGGGGACAACCAAACTATGGCTACACCTTC. Residues: CASSISGRGQPNYGYTF. The chain employs TRBV5-6 and TRBJ1-2; D perhaps matches TRBD1 (6 bases). V shed 4 bases and J shed 2 bases, with 21 bases lying between them. The CDR3 consists of 17 residues. Germline lookup yields CDR1 SGHDT and CDR2 YYEEEE.